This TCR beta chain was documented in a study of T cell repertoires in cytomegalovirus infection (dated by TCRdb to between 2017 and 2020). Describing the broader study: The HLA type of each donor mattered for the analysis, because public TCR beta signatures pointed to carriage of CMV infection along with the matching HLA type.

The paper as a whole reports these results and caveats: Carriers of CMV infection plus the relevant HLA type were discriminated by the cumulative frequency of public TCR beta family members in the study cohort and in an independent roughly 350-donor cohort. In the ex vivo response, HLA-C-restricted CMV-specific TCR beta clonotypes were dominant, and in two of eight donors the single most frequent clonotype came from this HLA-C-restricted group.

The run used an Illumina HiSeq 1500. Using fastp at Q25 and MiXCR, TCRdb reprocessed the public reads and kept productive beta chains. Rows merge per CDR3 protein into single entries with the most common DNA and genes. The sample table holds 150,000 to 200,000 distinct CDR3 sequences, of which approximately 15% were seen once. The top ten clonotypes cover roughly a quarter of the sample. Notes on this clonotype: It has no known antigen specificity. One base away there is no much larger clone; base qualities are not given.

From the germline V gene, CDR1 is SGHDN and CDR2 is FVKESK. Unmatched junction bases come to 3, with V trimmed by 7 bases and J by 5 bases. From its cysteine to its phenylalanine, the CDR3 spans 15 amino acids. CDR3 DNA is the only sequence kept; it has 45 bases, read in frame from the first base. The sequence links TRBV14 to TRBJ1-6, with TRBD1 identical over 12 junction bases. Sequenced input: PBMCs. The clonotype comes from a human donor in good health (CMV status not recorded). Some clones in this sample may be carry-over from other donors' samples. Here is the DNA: TGTGCCAGCAAGGGACAGGGGGCCAATAATTCACCCCTCCACTTT. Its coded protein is CASKGQGANNSPLHF.